Below, 27 T cell receptor beta chains from the same sample are listed, as sequenced in a study of long-term antiretroviral therapy in people with HIV. Runs used v3.0 of the immunoSEQ assay and were done at survey level. Repertoires were generated with immunoSEQ multiplex PCR, while TCRdb's copy carries only in-frame clones and drops some. This sample has around 25,000 clones, with 80% to 90% found just once. The input for sequencing was unsorted PBMCs, taken around 4.6 years after starting antiretroviral therapy. The receptors were gathered from a man aged 25 to 40 with HIV.

The gene calls are TRBV13 and TRBJ2-1, with D possibly matching TRBD1 (6 bases). There are 15 residues in the CDR3. Germline V gives CDR1 PRHDT, CDR2 FYEKMQ (reference sequence). V dropped 1 base and J dropped 5 bases, with 12 bases sitting between them. The CDR3: CASSLVGAMNNEQFF. CDR3 DNA: TGTGCCAGCAGCTTAGTGGGGGCTATGAACAATGAGCAGTTCTTC.

The DNA of the CDR3 is TGTGCCAGCAGCACTCGGACTAGCGGGAGAGGAGATGTAGATACGCAGTATTTT. Residues: CASSTRTSGRGDVDTQYF. The rearrangement joins TRBV11-3 to TRBJ2-3; 13 bases match TRBD2. The V gene's germline CDR1 is SGHNT and CDR2 YENEEA. The CDR3 loop spans 18 amino acids. The V and J ends lost 5 bases and 5 bases, in that order; junction bases with no gene match: 13.

The rearrangement joins TRBV7-2 to TRBJ1-6, with 7 bases that match TRBD1. The trim removed 8 bases at V and 7 bases at J, leaving 11 bases unmatched. Germline CDR1 and CDR2: SGHTA and FQGNSA. The CDR3 length is 15 residues. CDR3 in amino acids: CASGQDPMGNSPLHF. The CDR3 nucleotides are TGTGCCAGCGGACAGGACCCGATGGGGAATTCACCCCTCCACTTT.

The chain is built from TRBV2 and TRBJ1-2, with D possibly matching TRBD1 (5 bases). The CDR3 is 12 amino acids. Germline lookup yields CDR1 SNHLY and CDR2 FYNNEI. Trimming pared 5 bases from V and 7 bases from J, leaving 11 bases between. The DNA of the CDR3 is TGTGCCAGCAGTCGGAGGGGTGGTGGCTACACCTTC. This translates into CASSRRGGGYTF.

This chain links TRBV27 with TRBJ2-7, with D perhaps matching TRBD1 (6 bases). V was pared by 6 bases and J by 2 bases, with 17 bases between. Per germline, CDR1 MNHEY and CDR2 SMNVEV (reference sequence). The CDR3 runs to 15 residues. Written as DNA, the CDR3 is TGTGCCAGCAGAATCCTCCCGGGACACCCCTACGAGCAGTACTTC. It translates to CASRILPGHPYEQYF.

This rearrangement joins TRBV23-1 to TRBJ2-7; D is possibly TRBD2 (5 bases). TRBV23-1 is an open reading frame whose function is uncertain. This CDR3 is 13 amino acids long. V dropped 8 bases and J dropped 0 bases, with 11 bases sitting between them. This CDR3 reads CASRTGSSYEQYF. In DNA form, the CDR3 reads TGCGCCAGCCGCACGGGGAGCTCCTACGAGCAGTACTTC.

The V call is TRBV19, the J call TRBJ1-5, with TRBD1 identical over 9 bases. Germline V gives CDR1 LNHDA, CDR2 SQIVND (reference sequence). This CDR3 comprises 13 residues. V lost 8 bases to trimming and J lost 7 bases; unmatched junction nucleotides: 6. CDR3 amino acids: CASVDRGGQPQHF. CDR3 DNA: TGTGCCAGTGTGGACAGGGGAGGGCAGCCCCAGCATTTT. Drawing the rest from reference TRBV19 and TRBJ1-5, the complete variable domain is DGGITQSPKYLFRKEGQNVTLSCEQNLNHDAMYWYRQDPGQGLRLIYYSQIVNDFQKGDIAEGYSVSREKKESFPLTVTSAQKNPTAFYLCASVDRGGQPQHFGDGTRLSIL.

The V call is TRBV27, the J call TRBJ2-7; the match to TRBD1 covers 9 bases. V was pared by 8 bases and J by 3 bases, with 8 bases of the junction left unmatched. Germline V gene lookup returns CDR1 MNHEY and CDR2 SMNVEV (reference sequence). CDR3 size: 14 residues. This CDR3 reads CASGYRGPNYEQYF. DNA for the CDR3: TGTGCCAGCGGCTACAGGGGGCCGAACTACGAGCAGTACTTC.

This chain uses TRBV6-5 with TRBJ2-1, with D tentatively TRBD1 (6 bases). In germline, CDR1 is MNHEY, CDR2 SVGAGI. Trimming took 6 bases from V and 2 from J, leaving 14 bases between them. The CDR3 length is 15 residues. The CDR3 DNA sequence: TGTGCCAGCAGCACAACAGGGAGCCCCTACAATGAGCAGTTCTTC. This sequence encodes CASSTTGSPYNEQFF.

V gene TRBV13 combines with J gene TRBJ1-1; perhaps TRBD1 as D (5 bases). CDR1 PRHDT and CDR2 FYEKMQ come from the germline V gene (reference sequence). Trimming removed 5 bases at V and 4 bases at J, with 14 bases between. The CDR3 covers 14 residues. CDR3 bases: TGTGCCAGCAGCGTCAGGGTGGAGAGCACTGAAGCTTTCTTT. It specifies CASSVRVESTEAFF.

The V and J genes are TRBV4-1 and TRBJ2-5; 7 nucleotides line up with TRBD2. The CDR3 covers 18 residues. After removal of 2 bases from V and 0 bases from J, the junction contained 12 bases not matched to a gene. Germline V gene lookup returns CDR1 MGHRA and CDR2 YSYEKL. This CDR3 is CASSQLPALGGDQETQYF. The CDR3 DNA is TGCGCCAGCAGCCAACTGCCTGCTTTGGGGGGGGACCAAGAGACCCAGTACTTC.

This clone has a single count. V usage is TRBV13 and J usage is TRBJ1-4; no clear D. Germline V CDR1 and CDR2: PRHDT, FYEKMQ (reference sequence). The ends were cut back, 0 bases at V and 4 bases at J, with 9 bases in the middle. This CDR3 region has 15 residues. This CDR3 is CASSLGVGINEKLFF. In nucleotides, the CDR3 is TGTGCCAGCAGCTTAGGCGTAGGGATTAATGAAAAACTGTTTTTT.

This clone was counted between two and nine times. The rearrangement joins TRBV6-1 to TRBJ1-6; no clear D. This CDR3 has 14 amino acids. Germline lookup yields CDR1 MNHNS and CDR2 SASEGT. V was shortened by 3 bases and J by 10 bases, with 13 bases between the two germline ends. This chain's CDR3 is CASSEGVGNSPLHF. The CDR3 DNA is TGTGCCAGCAGTGAGGGAGTTGGGAACTCACCCCTCCACTTT.

The genes are TRBV4-2 and TRBJ1-2; 11 positions match TRBD1. The CDR3 extends over 17 amino acids. Germline loops: CDR1 LGHNA, CDR2 YNFKEQ. V was pared by 0 bases and J by 3 bases, with 6 bases of the junction left unmatched. The CDR3 nucleotides read TGTGCCAGCAGCCAAGATAAGGACAGGGGGCGGTACTATGGCTACACCTTC. Residues: CASSQDKDRGRYYGYTF.

The chain recombines TRBV19 with TRBJ1-5, with D possibly being TRBD1 (5 bases). Germline loops: CDR1 LNHDA, CDR2 SQIVND (reference sequence). The CDR3 length is 17 residues. Trimming left V 2 bases short and J 3 bases short, with 17 bases between. CDR3 residues: CASSIQGKGRYNQPQHF. As DNA, the CDR3 is TGTGCCAGTAGTATACAGGGAAAAGGACGTTACAATCAGCCCCAGCATTTT. Looking up the rest from reference TRBV19 and TRBJ1-5 gives the full variable domain: DGGITQSPKYLFRKEGQNVTLSCEQNLNHDAMYWYRQDPGQGLRLIYYSQIVNDFQKGDIAEGYSVSREKKESFPLTVTSAQKNPTAFYLCASSIQGKGRYNQPQHFGDGTRLSIL.

This chain connects TRBV7-8 to TRBJ2-3; D not certain. The V gene lost 3 bases and the J gene lost 6 bases, with 4 bases spanning the gap. CDR1 is SGHVS and CDR2 is FQNEAQ in the germline V gene. CDR3 size: 11 residues. The CDR3 sequence: CASSFRDTQYF. Here the CDR3 DNA reads TGTGCCAGCAGCTTCCGCGATACGCAGTATTTT.

This rearrangement joins TRBV7-9 to TRBJ2-7, with 8 bases matching TRBD1. The CDR3 covers 15 residues. Losses at the gene ends were 5 bases for V and 0 bases for J; bases not matched to a gene: 6. Germline CDR1 reads SEHNR; CDR2 reads FQNEAQ (reference sequence). CDR3 amino acids: CASSPGQDSSYEQYF. DNA for the CDR3: TGTGCCAGCAGCCCGGGACAGGATAGCTCCTACGAGCAGTACTTC.

V is TRBV18 and J is TRBJ1-4; D gene unclear. Trimming removed 2 bases at V and 0 bases at J, with 7 bases between. CDR3 length: 15 residues. The V gene's germline CDR1 is KGHSH and CDR2 LQKENI. CDR3 nucleotide sequence: TGTGCCAGCTCACCAGGCAGTGCAACTAATGAAAAACTGTTTTTT. Encoded protein: CASSPGSATNEKLFF.

DNA for the CDR3: TGTGCCAGCAGTTCCCGCGGGACACAAGCTTTCTTT. This translates into CASSSRGTQAFF. The rearrangement joins TRBV27 to TRBJ1-1, with D possibly matching TRBD1 (6 bases). CDR3 length: 12 amino acids. Germline values: CDR1 MNHEY, CDR2 SMNVEV (reference sequence). Trimming left V 4 bases short and J 9 bases short, with 12 bases between.

V is TRBV10-1 and J is TRBJ1-2; D gene ambiguous. The germline V gene has CDR1 WNHNN and CDR2 SYGVQD (reference sequence). The length of the CDR3 is 11 residues. Deletions cut 6 bases from V and 5 bases from J, with 7 bases between. The CDR3, as DNA: TGCGCCAGCAGGTCAGATTATGGCTACACCTTC. Its protein is CASRSDYGYTF.

In this sample, this clone turned up a few times. The rearrangement joins TRBV5-1 to TRBJ2-7; 7 positions agree with TRBD1. Germline assignment: CDR1 SGHRS and CDR2 YFSETQ. J lost 3 bases, V lost 3 bases, and 9 bases had no gene match. The length of the CDR3 is 15 residues. The CDR3, as DNA: TGCGCCAGCAGCTGGAAGGACAGGAGCTTCTACGAGCAGTACTTC. It translates to CASSWKDRSFYEQYF.

This clone was observed a single time. The genes are TRBV13 and TRBJ2-3; 10 positions match TRBD2. The CDR3 loop spans 16 amino acids. The germline CDR1 and CDR2 sequences are PRHDT and FYEKMQ (reference sequence). V lost 5 bases to trimming and J lost 2 bases; unmatched junction nucleotides: 7. The DNA for the CDR3 is TGTGCCAGCAGCGCTCCTACTAGCGGGGACACAGATACGCAGTATTTT. Translated, it gives CASSAPTSGDTDTQYF. The whole variable domain, filled in from reference TRBV13 and TRBJ2-3, reads AAGVIQSPRHLIKEKRETATLKCYPIPRHDTVYWYQQGPGQDPQFLISFYEKMQSDKGSIPDRFSAQQFSDYHSELNMSSLELGDSALYFCASSAPTSGDTDTQYFGPGTRLTVL.

J is TRBJ2-3 and V is TRBV19; 14 bases fit TRBD2. This CDR3 contains 17 residues. Trimming took 6 bases from V and 5 from J; bases not matched to a gene: 10. Germline V gives CDR1 LNHDA, CDR2 SQIVND (reference sequence). The CDR3 protein is CASSPRLAGGPIDTQYF. The CDR3 DNA reads TGTGCCAGTAGCCCTCGACTAGCGGGAGGGCCTATAGATACGCAGTATTTT.

This sequence joins TRBV29-1 and TRBJ2-7, with D maybe TRBD2 (5 bases). Trimming cost V 5 bases and J 3 bases, with 11 bases left between them. Germline assignment: CDR1 SQVTM and CDR2 ANQGSEA. The CDR3 has 12 amino acids. CDR3 sequence: CSVSGMNYEQYF. Here the CDR3 DNA reads TGCAGCGTTTCCGGGATGAACTACGAGCAGTACTTC.

This sequence joins TRBV11-2 and TRBJ2-5; D uncertain. The end of the DNA fits TRBJ2-7 better, so the J call may be wrong. The germline CDR1 and CDR2 sequences are SGHAT and FQNNGV. This CDR3 has 13 residues. CDR3 coding DNA: TGTGCCAGCAGCTTAGTTGGGTCCTACGAGCAGTACTTC. Protein product: CASSLVGSYEQYF.

This rearrangement joins TRBV25-1 to TRBJ2-1; 9 nucleotides align to TRBD1. This CDR3 region has 16 residues. Germline V gene data show CDR1 as MGHDK and CDR2 as SYGVNS. Trimming at V came to 1 base and at J to 7 bases, leaving 8 bases not matched to a gene. The DNA of the CDR3 is TGTGCCAGCAGTGAATCCGGGACAGGGAGGTGGAATGAGCAGTTCTTC. Translating gives CASSESGTGRWNEQFF.

V is TRBV21-1 and J is TRBJ1-5; the table's D call, TRBD1, has no DNA check behind it. TRBV21-1 corresponds to a pseudogene. The CDR3 loop spans 17 amino acids. CDR3 loop: CAITSRDRDHSNQPQHF. CDR3 sequence (DNA): TGTGCCATCACGTCCCGGGACAGGGATCATAGCAATCAGCCCCAGCATTTT.